The source of this T cell receptor beta chain is a study of blood T cells in healthy people across ages (dated by TCRdb to between 2014 and 2016). At the level of the whole study: Template switching captured roughly one uniquely barcoded TCR beta cDNA molecule per two T cells in model experiments. Age-related changes in TCR beta repertoire diversity were measured in the study by deep sequencing normalized with unique cDNA molecular identifiers. The donors were split into four age groups: young (average about 16 years), middle-aged (around 40), aged (62) and long-lived (over 80). Donors of different ages were randomly distributed across sequencing lanes to avoid experimental bias. Using the same blood draw, the study looked at two additional independent replicas of 1 million unique cDNA reads for two donors, one aged 18 to 30 and the other aged 80 or older.

The library was made by 5' RACE. Sequencing was carried out with an Illumina HiSeq 2500. A second roughly 7 to 12 cycle PCR used a sample-barcoded 5' primer and a J-beta primer mix. Each TCR beta cDNA molecule received a unique molecular identifier from a template-switch 5' adaptor carrying 12 random nucleotides. Each sample yielded at least 2.5 million CDR3-containing paired-end reads. First-strand cDNA was synthesized from all RNA with the Mint cDNA synthesis kit, primed by a TRBC-specific oligonucleotide. Following uracil-DNA glycosylase treatment, all cDNA underwent a first 18-cycle PCR with the universal primers M1SS and BC2_uni_R. The source study handled its data this way. For normalization, 1 million high-quality reads were randomly selected from each sample, with every read carrying a distinct molecular identifier. Reads sharing molecular identifiers were discarded rather than binned into consensus sequences. MiTCR, with a Q25 quality threshold and the strictest error-elimination algorithm, was used for CDR3 identification, clonotype clustering and error correction. A nonparametric unseen species model with Euler transformation was used to estimate a lower bound on total TCR beta diversity. The public sequencing data were trimmed at Q25 with fastp and processed into clonotypes with MiXCR by TCRdb, which kept only in-frame beta chains. Rows are unified per CDR3 protein, each entry keeping the most common DNA and genes. In this record, the V and J calls reflect TCRdb's handling and not the investigators' own analysis. Across this sample there are some 1.5 million distinct CDR3 sequences, with 35% to 45% seen only once. The ten largest account for about 3.8% of the sample.

Broad study findings and their caveats: As age increased, observed TCR beta diversity per million T cells dropped in a roughly linear way, and a significant reduction was already evident by age 40. Because donor CMV infection status was unknown, age-related changes in expanded clonotypes were potentially confounded. The percentage of naive T cells measured by flow cytometry correlated strongly with observed TCR beta diversity. The long-lived group showed more naive CD4+ T cells, fewer expanded clones and increased TCR diversity than the aged group, suggesting age selection. Since profiling was done on bulk unsorted PBMCs, naive and antigen-experienced compartments could not be conclusively compared. Estimates of total diversity based on one million sequenced T cells were considered lower bounds and underestimates.

V is reduced by 5 bases and J by 0 bases, leaving a spacing of 8 bases between them. Measured from the cysteine to the phenylalanine, the CDR3 is 14 residues long. Here the CDR3 DNA is all that survives: 42 bases in frame from base 1. The germline V gene supplies CDR1 SNHLY and CDR2 FYNNEI. Concerning this clonotype: This receptor's antigen is unknown. Per-nucleotide qualities are absent, and no much larger clonotype sits a single base away.

The donors were some 39 Caucasian individuals from Russia, aged 6 to 90 years, who were systemically healthy. Roughly 9.5 milliliters of peripheral blood were drawn from each donor into EDTA-treated Vacutainer tubes. PBMCs were isolated by Ficoll-Paque density-gradient centrifugation, with at least 6 million obtained per sample. Trizol reagent was used to extract total RNA from the PBMCs, yielding at least 5.5 micrograms per sample. Naive CD45RAhigh/CD27high T cell percentages were measured by flow cytometry on a PBMC aliquot from every donor. The sequence was collected from a woman younger than 30 in good health. Sequencing was carried out using blood. This chain joins TRBV2 to TRBJ1-5; the D gene assignment is ambiguous. The bases read TGTGCCAGCAGTAATATCGATAGCAATCAGCCCCAGCATTTT. Its protein reads: CASSNIDSNQPQHF.